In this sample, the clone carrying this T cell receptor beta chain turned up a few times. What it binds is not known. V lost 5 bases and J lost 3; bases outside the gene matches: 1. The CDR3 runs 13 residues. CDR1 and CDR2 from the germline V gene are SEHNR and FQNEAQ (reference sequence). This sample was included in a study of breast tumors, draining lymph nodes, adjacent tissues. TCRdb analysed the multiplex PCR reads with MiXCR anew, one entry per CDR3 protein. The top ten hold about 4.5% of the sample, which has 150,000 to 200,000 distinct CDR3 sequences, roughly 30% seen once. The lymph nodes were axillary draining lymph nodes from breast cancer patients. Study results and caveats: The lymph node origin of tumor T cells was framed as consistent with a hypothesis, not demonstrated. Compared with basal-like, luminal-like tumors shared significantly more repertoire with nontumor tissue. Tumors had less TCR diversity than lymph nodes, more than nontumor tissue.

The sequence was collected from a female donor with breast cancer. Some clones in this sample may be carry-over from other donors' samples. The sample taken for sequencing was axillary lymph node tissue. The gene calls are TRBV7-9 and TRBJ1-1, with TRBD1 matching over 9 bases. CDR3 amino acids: CASSRDRDTEAFF. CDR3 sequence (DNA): TGTGCCAGCAGCCGGGACAGGGACACTGAAGCTTTCTTT.